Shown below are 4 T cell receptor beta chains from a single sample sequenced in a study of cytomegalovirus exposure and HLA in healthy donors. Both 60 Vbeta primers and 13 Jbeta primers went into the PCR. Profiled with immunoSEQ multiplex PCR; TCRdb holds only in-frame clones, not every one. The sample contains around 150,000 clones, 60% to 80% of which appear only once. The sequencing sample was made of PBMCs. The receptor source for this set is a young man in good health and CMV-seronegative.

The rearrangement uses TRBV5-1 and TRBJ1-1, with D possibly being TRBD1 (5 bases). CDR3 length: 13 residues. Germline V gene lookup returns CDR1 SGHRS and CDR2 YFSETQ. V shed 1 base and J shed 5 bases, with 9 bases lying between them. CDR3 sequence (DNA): TGCGCCAGCAGCTTGACGGAGGGGACTGAAGCTTTCTTT. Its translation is CASSLTEGTEAFF.

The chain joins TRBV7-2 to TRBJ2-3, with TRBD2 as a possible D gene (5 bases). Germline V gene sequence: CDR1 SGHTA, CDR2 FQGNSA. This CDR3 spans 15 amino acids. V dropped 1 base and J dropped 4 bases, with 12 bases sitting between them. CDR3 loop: CASSLGGSLSDTQYF. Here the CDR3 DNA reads TGTGCCAGCAGCTTAGGTGGGAGTCTCTCAGATACGCAGTATTTT.

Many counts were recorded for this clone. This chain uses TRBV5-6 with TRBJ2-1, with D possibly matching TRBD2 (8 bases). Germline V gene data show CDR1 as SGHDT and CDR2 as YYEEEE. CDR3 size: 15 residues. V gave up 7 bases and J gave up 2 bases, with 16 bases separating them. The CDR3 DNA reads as TGTGCCAGCGATCCGGGAGGGGGCACCTACAATGAGCAGTTCTTC. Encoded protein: CASDPGGGTYNEQFF.

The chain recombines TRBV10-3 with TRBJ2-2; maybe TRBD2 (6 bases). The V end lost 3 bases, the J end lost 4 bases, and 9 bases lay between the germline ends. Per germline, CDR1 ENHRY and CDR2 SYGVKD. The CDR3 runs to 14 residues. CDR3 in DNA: TGTGCCATCAGTGATAGCGGAACCACCGGGGAGCTGTTTTTT. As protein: CAISDSGTTGELFF.